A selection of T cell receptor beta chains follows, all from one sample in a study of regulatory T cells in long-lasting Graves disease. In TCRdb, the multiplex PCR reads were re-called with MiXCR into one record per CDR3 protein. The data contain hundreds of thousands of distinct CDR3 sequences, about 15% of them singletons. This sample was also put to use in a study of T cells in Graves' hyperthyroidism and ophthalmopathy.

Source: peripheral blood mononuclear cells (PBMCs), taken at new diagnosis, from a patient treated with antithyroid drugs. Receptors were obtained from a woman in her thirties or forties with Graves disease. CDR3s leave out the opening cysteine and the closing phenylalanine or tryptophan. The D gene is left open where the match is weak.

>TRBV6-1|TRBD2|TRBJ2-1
ASRSGASSYNEQF
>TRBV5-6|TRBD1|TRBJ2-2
ASSLGRDRGWPTGELF
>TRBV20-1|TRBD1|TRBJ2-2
SARTGGAGINTGELF
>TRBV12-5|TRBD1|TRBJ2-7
ASGLSDRGEQY
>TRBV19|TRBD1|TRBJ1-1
ASSVGTGGRTEAF
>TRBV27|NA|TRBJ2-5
ASSFNDRATQY
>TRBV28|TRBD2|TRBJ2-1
ASSRRTSRYNEQF
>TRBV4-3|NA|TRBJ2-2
ASSQDPTASLNTGELF
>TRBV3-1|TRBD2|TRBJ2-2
ASSKNPGVAGAPGELF
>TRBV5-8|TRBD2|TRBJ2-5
ASSRGGLAGVETQY
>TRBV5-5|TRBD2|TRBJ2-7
ASSLRGLAGAEGYEQY
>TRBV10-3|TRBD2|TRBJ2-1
AINGLAGAGEQF
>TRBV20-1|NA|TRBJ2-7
SARGGGTYEQY
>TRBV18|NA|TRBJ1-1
ASSPRDDYTEAF
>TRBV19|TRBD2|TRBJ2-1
ASTTSGFYNEQF
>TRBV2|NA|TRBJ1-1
ASSFMGRNTEAF
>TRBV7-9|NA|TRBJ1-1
ASSLPTTGQNTEAF
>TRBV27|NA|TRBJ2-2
ASSLSMDTGELF
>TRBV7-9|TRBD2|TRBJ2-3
ASSPAGDRDTQY
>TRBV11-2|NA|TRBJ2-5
ASRHGPNQETQY
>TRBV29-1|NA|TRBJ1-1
SVEDRVQAF
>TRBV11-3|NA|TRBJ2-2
ASSLGLGDTGELF
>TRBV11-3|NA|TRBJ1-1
ASSFGITEAF
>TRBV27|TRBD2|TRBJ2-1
ASSERTSSGRGSRDEQF